One and the same sample provided the 6 T cell receptor beta chains below, sequenced in a study of T cells after somatic rescue of genetic block. Clones were sequenced by immunoSEQ multiplex PCR, and TCRdb holds only the in-frame ones, with some missing. The table shows 68,000 or so clones, with 80% to 95% occurring only once. Sequencing was carried out using peripheral blood mononuclear cells (PBMCs). The receptors originated from a man aged 35 to 55.

The gene calls are TRBV27 and TRBJ2-1; TRBD1 aligns across 7 bases. V dropped 2 bases and J dropped 5; count of bases not matched to a gene: 12. This CDR3 comprises 17 residues. Germline-derived CDR1 and CDR2 are MNHEY and SMNVEV (reference sequence). For the CDR3, the DNA is TGTGCCAGCAGTTTACCCCCACGGGACAGCCGACACAATGAGCAGTTCTTC. This sequence encodes CASSLPPRDSRHNEQFF.

This chain joins TRBV5-1 and TRBJ2-5; 15 bases fit TRBD2. CDR3 length: 17 amino acids. Looked up from germline, CDR1 is SGHRS and CDR2 is YFSETQ. V lost 2 bases, J lost 4 bases, and 6 bases stayed unmatched. CDR3: CASSFPGLAGGLETQYF. The CDR3 bases are TGCGCCAGCAGCTTCCCGGGACTAGCGGGGGGTCTAGAGACCCAGTACTTC.

This clone was detected only a few times. This rearrangement joins TRBV5-1 to TRBJ2-6, with D tentatively TRBD1 or TRBD2 (5 bases each). The V end was cut by 0 bases, the J end by 1 base, with 14 bases between. Germline V gene sequence: CDR1 SGHRS, CDR2 YFSETQ. CDR3 length equals 18 residues. CDR3 residues: CASSLVGPGVSGANVLTF. CDR3 coding DNA: TGCGCCAGCAGCTTGGTGGGACCCGGGGTGTCTGGGGCCAACGTCCTGACTTTC.

V usage is TRBV19 and J usage is TRBJ2-5, with a possible D match to TRBD1 (6 bases). V dropped 6 bases and J dropped 5 bases, with 16 bases sitting between them. The CDR3 has 14 residues. Germline V CDR1 and CDR2: LNHDA, SQIVND (reference sequence). DNA of the CDR3: TGTGCCAGTAGCGGATGGGGGCTTGGGGAGACCCAGTACTTC. It encodes CASSGWGLGETQYF.

This sequence joins TRBV4-1 and TRBJ2-5; 9 positions match TRBD2. Germline V gives CDR1 MGHRA, CDR2 YSYEKL. V trimming: 4 bases; J trimming: 5 bases; junction bases outside the gene matches: 11. The CDR3 is 16 amino acids. CDR3 coding DNA: TGCGCCAGCAGCCGGCGGGAGGGGGCGCGGTGGGAGACCCAGTACTTC. Protein sequence: CASSRREGARWETQYF.

The rearrangement joins TRBV19 to TRBJ1-5; possibly TRBD1 for D (5 bases). CDR1 and CDR2 (germline): LNHDA, SQIVND (reference sequence). V lost 2 bases and J 4 bases, leaving 15 bases between the germline ends. The CDR3 is 16 amino acids. The CDR3 here is CASSISMWTPNQPQHF. The CDR3 DNA sequence: TGTGCCAGTAGTATATCGATGTGGACACCTAATCAGCCCCAGCATTTT. Based on the CDR3 plus reference TRBV19 and TRBJ1-5, the full variable domain is DGGITQSPKYLFRKEGQNVTLSCEQNLNHDAMYWYRQDPGQGLRLIYYSQIVNDFQKGDIAEGYSVSREKKESFPLTVTSAQKNPTAFYLCASSISMWTPNQPQHFGDGTRLSIL.